This TCR beta chain is from a study of blood T cell repertoires in COVID-19. The overall study: The United States, Italy and Spain supplied acute and convalescent COVID-19 samples.

In the authors' workflow: Estimates of nucleated cell counts were drawn from the amplification of reference gene primers. TCRdb's table, derived via immunoSEQ multiplex PCR, lists solely in-frame clones and lacks some. That table furnishes V, J and clone size, whereas the DNA furnished D and trimming. The sample contains about 140,000 clones, around nine tenths of which appear only once. Sequencing used peripheral blood. This TCR came from a woman aged 50 to 60 with acute or convalescent COVID-19.

The CDR3 sequence: CASSSTSGTFYNEQFF. In DNA, the CDR3 is TGCGCCAGCAGCTCGACTAGCGGTACCTTCTACAATGAGCAGTTCTTC. The chain links TRBV5-1 to TRBJ2-1, with 9 bases fitting TRBD2. Germline lookup yields CDR1 SGHRS and CDR2 YFSETQ. V shed 3 bases, J shed 3 bases, and the junction held 7 bases outside the gene matches. The CDR3 contains 16 residues. The variable domain in full, with the rest retrieved from reference TRBV5-1 and TRBJ2-1, is KAGVTQTPRYLIKTRGQQVTLSCSPISGHRSVSWYQQTPGQGLQFLFEYFSETQRNKGNFPGRFSGRQFSNSRSEMNVSTLELGDSALYLCASSSTSGTFYNEQFFGPGTRLTVL.